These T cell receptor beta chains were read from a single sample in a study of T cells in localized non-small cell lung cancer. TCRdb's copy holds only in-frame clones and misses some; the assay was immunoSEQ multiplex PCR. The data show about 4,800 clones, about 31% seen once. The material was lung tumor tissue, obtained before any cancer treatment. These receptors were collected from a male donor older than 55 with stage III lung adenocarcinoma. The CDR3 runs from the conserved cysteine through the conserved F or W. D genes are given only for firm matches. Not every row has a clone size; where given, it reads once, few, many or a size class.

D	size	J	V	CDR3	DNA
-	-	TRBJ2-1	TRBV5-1	CASSLWGETTYNEQFF	TGCGCCAGCAGCTTGTGGGGGGAAACTACTTACAATGAGCAGTTCTTC
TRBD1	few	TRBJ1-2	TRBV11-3	CASSSRDRDNGYTF	TGTGCCAGCAGCTCCCGGGACAGGGACAATGGCTACACCTTC
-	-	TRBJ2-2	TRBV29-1	CSVPLGSSNTGELFF	TGCAGCGTCCCCTTGGGTAGCTCGAACACCGGGGAGCTGTTTTTT
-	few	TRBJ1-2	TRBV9	CASSPRQQPNYGYTF	TGTGCCAGCAGCCCCCGGCAGCAACCTAACTATGGCTACACCTTC
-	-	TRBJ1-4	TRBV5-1	CASSLAGGSNEKLFF	TGCGCCAGCAGCTTGGCCGGGGGTTCTAATGAAAAACTGTTTTTT
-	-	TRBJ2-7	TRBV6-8	CATNSRSLDEQYF	TGTGCCACCAACTCCCGATCTCTCGACGAGCAGTACTTC
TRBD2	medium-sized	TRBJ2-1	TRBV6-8	CASRDSGNSYNEQFF	TGTGCCAGCAGAGATAGCGGGAATTCCTACAATGAGCAGTTCTTC
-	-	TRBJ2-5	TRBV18	CASSLGLQETQYF	TGTGCCAGCTCACTGGGACTGCAAGAGACCCAGTACTTC
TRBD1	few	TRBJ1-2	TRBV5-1	CASSSPTRTGETGYTF	TGCGCCAGCAGCTCACCCACCCGGACAGGGGAGACTGGCTACACCTTC
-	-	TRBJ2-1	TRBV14	CASSTRGSYNEQFF	TGTGCCAGCAGCACCCGGGGATCCTACAATGAGCAGTTCTTC
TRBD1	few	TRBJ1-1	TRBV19	CASSILQTGRTEAFF	TGTGCCAGTAGTATTCTCCAGACAGGGAGGACTGAAGCTTTCTTT
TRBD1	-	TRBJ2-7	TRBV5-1	CASSIDRGRYEQYF	TGCGCCAGCAGCATTGACAGGGGGCGTTACGAGCAGTACTTC
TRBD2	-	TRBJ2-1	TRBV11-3	CASSAATSGNINEQFF	TGTGCCAGCAGCGCAGCGACTAGCGGGAATATCAATGAGCAGTTCTTC
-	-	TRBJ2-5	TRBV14	CASSQERGAWQETQYF	TGTGCCAGCAGCCAAGAAAGGGGGGCGTGGCAAGAGACCCAGTACTTC
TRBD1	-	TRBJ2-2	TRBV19	CASSKDRGEFNTGELFF	TGTGCCAGTAGCAAAGACAGGGGGGAGTTTAACACCGGGGAGCTGTTTTTT
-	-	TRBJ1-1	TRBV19	CASWTGGNTEAFF	TGTGCCAGTTGGACTGGGGGGAACACTGAAGCTTTCTTT
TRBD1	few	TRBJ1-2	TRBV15	CATSRQQGLSGYTF	TGTGCCACCAGCAGACAACAGGGGTTAAGCGGCTACACCTTC
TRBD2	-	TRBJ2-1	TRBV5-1	CASSLTGGTYNEQFF	TGCGCCAGCAGCTTAACCGGGGGGACCTACAATGAGCAGTTCTTC
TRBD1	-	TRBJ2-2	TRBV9	CASSTGQGETGELFF	TGTGCCAGCAGCACCGGACAGGGAGAAACCGGGGAGCTGTTTTTT
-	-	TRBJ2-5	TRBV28	CASSLPPRRETQYF	TGTGCCAGCAGTTTACCTCCCCGGAGAGAGACCCAGTACTTC
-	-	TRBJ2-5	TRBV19	CASSIVGGPRKETQYF	TGTGCCAGTAGTATAGTTGGGGGTCCCCGAAAAGAGACCCAGTACTTC
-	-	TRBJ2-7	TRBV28	CASSLWSTGQAYEQYF	TGTGCCAGCAGTTTATGGTCTACGGGCCAGGCCTACGAGCAGTACTTC
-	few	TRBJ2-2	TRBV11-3	CASRGKTAWTGELFF	TGTGCCAGCAGGGGGAAGACCGCCTGGACCGGGGAGCTGTTTTTT
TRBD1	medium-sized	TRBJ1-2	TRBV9	CASSENRGSYGYTF	TGTGCCAGCAGTGAGAACAGGGGATCCTATGGCTACACCTTC
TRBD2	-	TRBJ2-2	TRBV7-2	CASSSFLAGGANTGELFF	TGTGCCAGCAGCTCCTTCTTAGCGGGAGGAGCGAACACCGGGGAGCTGTTTTTT
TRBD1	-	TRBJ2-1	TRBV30	CAWGRDRVGDEQFF	TGTGCCTGGGGCCGGGACAGGGTGGGCGATGAGCAGTTCTTC
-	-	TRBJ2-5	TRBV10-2	CASSEGGKYQETQYF	TGCGCCAGCAGTGAGGGTGGAAAGTACCAAGAGACCCAGTACTTC
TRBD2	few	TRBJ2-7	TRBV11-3	CASSLGRAGGSYEQYF	TGTGCCAGCAGCCTAGGCCGGGCGGGAGGCTCCTACGAGCAGTACTTC
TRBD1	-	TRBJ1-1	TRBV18	CASSPGLLIGSGQGNPEAFF	TGTGCCAGCTCACCAGGGTTGTTAATCGGGTCGGGACAGGGTAATCCTGAAGCTTTCTTT
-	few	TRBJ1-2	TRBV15	CATRDGKGGYGYTF	TGTGCCACCCGCGATGGAAAAGGAGGCTATGGCTACACCTTC
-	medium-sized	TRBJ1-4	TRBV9	CASRGRRGTNEKLFF	TGTGCCAGCAGGGGCAGACGTGGGACTAATGAAAAACTGTTTTTT
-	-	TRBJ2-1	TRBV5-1	CASSLAPGSSYNEQFF	TGCGCCAGCAGCTTGGCCCCGGGTAGCTCCTACAATGAGCAGTTCTTC
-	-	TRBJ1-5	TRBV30	CAWSEQGAGQPQHF	TGTGCCTGGAGTGAACAGGGAGCGGGTCAGCCCCAGCATTTT
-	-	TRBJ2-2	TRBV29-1	CSVGKTGTNTGELFF	TGCAGCGTTGGGAAAACAGGGACGAACACCGGGGAGCTGTTTTTT
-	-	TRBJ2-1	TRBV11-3	CASSLKGGQYSYNEQFF	TGTGCCAGCAGCTTAAAAGGCGGGCAGTACTCCTACAATGAGCAGTTCTTC
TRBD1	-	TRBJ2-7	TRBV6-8	CASRPPFRQGGNYEQYF	TGTGCCAGCAGACCACCTTTTCGACAGGGGGGAAACTACGAGCAGTACTTC
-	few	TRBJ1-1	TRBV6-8	CASSYSGTPEAFF	TGTGCCAGCAGTTACTCCGGGACACCCGAAGCTTTCTTT
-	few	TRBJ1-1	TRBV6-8	CASRRISGALNRVEAFF	TGTGCCAGCAGAAGGATTTCCGGGGCATTAAACCGGGTTGAAGCTTTCTTT
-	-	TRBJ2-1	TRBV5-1	CASSQGALANEQFF	TGCGCCAGCAGCCAAGGGGCCCTGGCCAATGAGCAGTTCTTC
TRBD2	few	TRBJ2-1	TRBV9	CASSAGLAAYNEQFF	TGTGCCAGCAGCGCCGGACTAGCGGCCTACAATGAGCAGTTCTTC
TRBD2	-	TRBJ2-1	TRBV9	CASSVISGRGYEQFF	TGTGCCAGCAGCGTTATTAGCGGGAGGGGGTATGAGCAGTTCTTC
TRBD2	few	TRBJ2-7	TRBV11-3	CASSLVGTSGNYEQYF	TGTGCCAGCAGCTTAGTCGGGACTAGCGGGAACTACGAGCAGTACTTC
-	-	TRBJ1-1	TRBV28	CASTKTGLNTEAFF	TGTGCCAGCACGAAGACAGGCCTGAACACTGAAGCTTTCTTT
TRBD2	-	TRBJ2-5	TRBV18	CASSLGLAETQYF	TGTGCCAGCTCACTCGGACTAGCGGAGACCCAGTACTTC
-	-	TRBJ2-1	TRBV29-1	CSVEGGTPDGLQFF	TGCAGCGTTGAAGGAGGGACTCCGGATGGTCTGCAGTTCTTC
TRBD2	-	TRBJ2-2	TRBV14	CASSQGAASGTGELFF	TGTGCCAGCAGCCAAGGGGCGGCTAGCGGCACCGGGGAGCTGTTTTTT
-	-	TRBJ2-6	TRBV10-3	CATTDSVASGANVLTF	TGTGCCACAACCGACAGCGTAGCCTCTGGGGCCAACGTCCTGACTTTC
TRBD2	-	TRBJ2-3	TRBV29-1	CSVRAGGRTDTQYF	TGCAGCGTCCGAGCGGGAGGTCGCACAGATACGCAGTATTTT
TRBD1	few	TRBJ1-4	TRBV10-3	CASRTGTANEKLFF	TGTGCCAGTCGGACCGGGACAGCTAATGAAAAACTGTTTTTT
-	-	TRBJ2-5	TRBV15	CATSRGGGNQETQYF	TGTGCCACCAGCAGAGGAGGAGGGAACCAAGAGACCCAGTACTTC
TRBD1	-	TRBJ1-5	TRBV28	CASRTGVQPQHF	TGTGCCAGCAGAACAGGGGTACAGCCCCAGCATTTT
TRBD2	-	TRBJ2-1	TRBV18	CASYRLAGDEQFF	TGTGCCAGCTACCGACTAGCGGGAGATGAGCAGTTCTTC
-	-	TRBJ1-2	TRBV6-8	CASPGTSNYGYTF	TGTGCCAGCCCAGGAACCTCCAACTATGGCTACACCTTC
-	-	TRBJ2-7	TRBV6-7	CASSYYSEQYF	TGTGCCAGCAGTTACTACTCCGAGCAGTACTTC
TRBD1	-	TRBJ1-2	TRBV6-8	CASSDRTGTGYGYTF	TGTGCCAGCAGTGATAGGACAGGAACTGGGTATGGCTACACCTTC